The clone carrying this TCR beta chain has a count of ten or more. What it recognizes is unknown. The sample is drawn from a study of neurological immune-mediated disorders. Study-wide points: Subjects shared no identical expanded-clone CDR3 amino acid sequences, suggesting private TCR-beta repertoires in all groups. Whereas HTLV-1-associated myelopathy showed the most TCR clonal expansion, multiple sclerosis showed the least, with levels below those of healthy controls.

The time point: longitudinal time-point 2. The unsorted libraries were prepared from 2 million PBMCs (stored at -80 C). The cDNA was synthesized by means of template-switch 5'RACE, which was carried out with 10-nucleotide random UMIs. From the 5' RACE reads, TCRdb called clonotypes with MiXCR, one entry per CDR3 protein. This sample yields some 87,000 distinct CDR3 sequences, of which approximately 13% are seen a single time; roughly 5% belongs to the top ten. The sequenced sample consisted of PBMCs. This TCR was recovered from a female donor with HTLV-1-associated myelopathy (HAM/TSP).

CDR3 in DNA: TGCAGTGCCAAGACGGGCAGGGGGCCCGACTACGAGCAGTACTTC. Protein: CSAKTGRGPDYEQYF. The genes are TRBV20-1 and TRBJ2-7; 8 bases align to TRBD1. This CDR3 has 15 amino acids. Germline trimming cut 6 bases from V and 3 bases from J; bases unmatched to any gene: 13. In germline, CDR1 is DFQATT, CDR2 SNEGSKA (reference sequence).